This T cell receptor beta chain emerged from a study of T cells in Graves' hyperthyroidism and ophthalmopathy. The study, taken as a whole, reports: The model identified upcoming ophthalmopathy a median 6.5 months ahead of onset. Most clonotypes that expanded in the thyroid above 0.001 also showed up in blood.

CDR3 length equals 16 residues. V was trimmed by 3 bases and J by 2 bases, leaving 16 bases between them. At least ten counts were recorded for this clonotype. Its antigen remains unidentified. TCR beta CDR3 regions were amplified from RNA. When the TCR CDR3 underwent first-round RT-PCR, the HTBI primer set was used. TCRdb fed the multiplex PCR reads into MiXCR, producing one record per CDR3 protein. The table shows roughly 96,000 distinct CDR3 sequences, with around 52% occurring only once. The sequence was obtained from a middle-aged woman with Graves' hyperthyroidism. The chain couples TRBV12-3 or TRBV12-4 to TRBJ1-2; TRBD1 might be the D (5 bases). Sequencing used blood. In DNA form, the CDR3 reads TGTGCCAGCAGTTTCCCTTCCACAGGCGACAACTATGGCTACACCTTC. As protein: CASSFPSTGDNYGYTF.